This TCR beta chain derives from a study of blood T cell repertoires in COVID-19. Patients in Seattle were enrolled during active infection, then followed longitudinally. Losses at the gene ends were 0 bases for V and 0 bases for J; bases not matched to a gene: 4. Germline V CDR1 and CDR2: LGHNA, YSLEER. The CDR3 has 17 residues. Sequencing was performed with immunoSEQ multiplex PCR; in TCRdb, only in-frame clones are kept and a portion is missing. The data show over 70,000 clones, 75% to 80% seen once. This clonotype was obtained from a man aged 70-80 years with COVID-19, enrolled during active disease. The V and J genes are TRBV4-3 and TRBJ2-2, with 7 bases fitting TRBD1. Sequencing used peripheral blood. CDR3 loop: CASSQEPGGPNTGELFF. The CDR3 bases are TGCGCCAGCAGCCAAGAGCCAGGGGGACCGAACACCGGGGAGCTGTTTTTT.